These 21 T cell receptor beta chains were all obtained from the same sample, sequenced in a study of T cells after yellow fever vaccination. TCRdb re-analysed the 5' RACE reads in MiXCR, keeping a single row per CDR3 protein. The data hold some 300,000 distinct CDR3 sequences, with 7.5% to 9.5% observed a single time. The sample consisted of CD4+ T cells sorted from PBMCs, taken 5 days after the yellow fever booster vaccination. These receptors were collected from a man younger than 35 who received the YFV17D yellow fever vaccine.

The table lists this clonotype with a few counts. CDR3 nucleotide sequence: TGTGCCGCTAGGGGCGGAAACAATGAGCAGTTCTTC. It codes for CAARGGNNEQFF. The rearrangement uses TRBV30 and TRBJ2-1, with D possibly TRBD1 on 5 matching bases. V lost 8 bases, J lost 5 bases, and 13 bases lay in between. The CDR3 is made up of 12 amino acids. Germline V gene sequence: CDR1 GTSNPN, CDR2 SVGIG (reference sequence).

This clonotype was observed a handful of times. In DNA form, the CDR3 reads TGTGCCAGCTCACTTTTGTCAGCGACCGATAATTCACCCCTCCACTTT. Translating it yields CASSLLSATDNSPLHF. V and J are TRBV18 and TRBJ1-6; the D is unclear. Germline CDR1 KGHSH, CDR2 LQKENI. The CDR3 has 16 amino acids. Trimming removed 4 bases from V and 5 bases from J, with 15 bases in between.

This clonotype came up a few times. The chain links TRBV3-1 to TRBJ1-1; 7 nucleotides align to TRBD1. CDR1 and CDR2 (germline): LGHDT, YNNKEL (reference sequence). V trimming: 6 bases; J trimming: 6 bases; junction bases outside the gene matches: 10. This CDR3 region has 14 residues. In nucleotides, the CDR3 is TGTGCCAGCAGTGACAGGACAGGTGGTTCTGAAGCTTTCTTT. Translated: CASSDRTGGSEAFF.

The V gene is TRBV12-3 or TRBV12-4, the J gene TRBJ1-1, with D possibly being TRBD1 (5 bases). The CDR3 loop spans 13 amino acids. The germline V and J ends were trimmed by 6 bases and 3 bases, with 11 bases remaining between them. The DNA for the CDR3 is TGTGCCAGCAGCTCAATGGGGGACACTGAAGCTTTCTTT. Protein product: CASSSMGDTEAFF.

This clonotype was detected ten times or more. The chain employs TRBV5-1 and TRBJ1-4, with unresolved D. This CDR3 is built from 16 residues. V was cut by 0 bases and J by 7 bases, with 16 bases left in between. Germline V CDR1 and CDR2: SGHRS, YFSETQ. CDR3 in DNA: TGCGCCAGCAGCTTGGTCTCGGGAGACGGGGTTGAAAAACTGTTTTTT. Protein sequence: CASSLVSGDGVEKLFF.

This clonotype was observed a few times. This rearrangement joins TRBV10-2 to TRBJ1-5, with 9 bases matching TRBD1. The junction had 5 bases not matched to a gene; V was cut back by 5 bases and J by 6 bases. The germline gives CDR1 WSHSY, CDR2 SAAADI. The CDR3 runs to 14 residues. CDR3 sequence reads: CASSPGTGIQPQHF. The CDR3 DNA reads as TGCGCCAGCAGTCCCGGGACAGGGATTCAGCCCCAGCATTTT.

This chain links TRBV18 with TRBJ2-7; a weak D match, TRBD2 (5 bases). Germline values: CDR1 KGHSH, CDR2 LQKENI. Between the trimmed V and J ends, which lost 2 bases and 3 bases, there was a span of 11 bases. CDR3 length equals 14 residues. Written as DNA, the CDR3 is TGTGCCAGCTCACCATCCTCTCGGGGCTACGAGCAGTACTTC. The encoded protein is CASSPSSRGYEQYF.

There are a few counts of this clonotype. V is TRBV5-1 and J is TRBJ1-5; possibly TRBD1 for D (5 bases). Germline values: CDR1 SGHRS, CDR2 YFSETQ. V was clipped by 0 bases and J by 5 bases, with 15 bases between them. The CDR3 is 16 residues long. CDR3 region: CASSLGGRGVDQPQHF. The CDR3 nucleotides read TGCGCCAGCAGCTTGGGTGGGAGAGGGGTCGATCAGCCCCAGCATTTT.

As regards this clonotype: Germline and junction disagree at one end, which may indicate a read error. This chain's CDR3 is CASSSASSYNERFF. DNA of the CDR3: TGTGCCAGCAGCAGCGCGTCCTCCTACAATGAGCGGTTCTTC. The rearrangement uses TRBV6-2 or TRBV6-3 and TRBJ2-1, with D unclear. This CDR3 spans 14 amino acids. Germline loops: CDR1 MNHEY, CDR2 SVGEGT.

This clonotype was observed a few times. The V and J genes are TRBV5-1 and TRBJ1-4; no definite D call. The CDR3 is 13 amino acids. The germline V gene has CDR1 SGHRS and CDR2 YFSETQ. V was shortened by 5 bases and J by 8 bases, with 13 bases between the two germline ends. CDR3 sequence: CASRYTVDEKLFF. The CDR3 DNA follows: TGCGCCAGCAGATACACGGTGGACGAAAAACTGTTTTTT.

V usage is TRBV20-1 and J usage is TRBJ2-3, with D tentatively TRBD2 (6 bases). CDR3 length equals 14 residues. Germline lookup yields CDR1 DFQATT and CDR2 SNEGSKA (reference sequence). V lost 4 bases to trimming and J lost 7 bases, with 18 bases between them. CDR3 in amino acids: CSATRGPRGNTQYF. The CDR3 region has the DNA TGCAGTGCTACAAGAGGGCCTCGCGGGAATACGCAGTATTTT.

This clonotype was seen a handful of times. The V and J genes are TRBV12-5 and TRBJ1-3; tentatively, D is TRBD1 (6 bases). There are 15 residues in the CDR3. Trimming stripped 4 bases from V and 0 bases from J, with 10 bases between. Per the germline V gene, CDR1 is LGHNT and CDR2 is FRNRAP. The CDR3 DNA reads as TGTGCTAGTGGTTATCAGGGGCCCTCTGGAAACACCATATATTTT. This translates into CASGYQGPSGNTIYF.

This clonotype was picked up a small number of times. The chain recombines TRBV5-1 with TRBJ1-1, with 7 bases fitting TRBD1. This CDR3 has 15 amino acids. After removal of 4 bases from V and 7 bases from J, the junction contained 13 bases not matched to a gene. The V gene's germline CDR1 is SGHRS and CDR2 YFSETQ. CDR3 sequence reads: CASSVGTAHSLEAFF. The CDR3 region has the DNA TGCGCCAGCAGCGTAGGGACAGCCCATAGCCTTGAAGCTTTCTTT.

This clonotype was seen repeatedly, ten times or more. The chain joins TRBV2 to TRBJ1-6; D ambiguous. V gave up 5 bases and J gave up 6 bases, with 11 bases separating them. The CDR3 spans 14 residues. Per the germline V gene, CDR1 is SNHLY and CDR2 is FYNNEI. The CDR3 DNA reads as TGTGCCAGCAGTCCCCAAGTCAGTAATTCACCCCTCCACTTT. Translated: CASSPQVSNSPLHF.

This clonotype has only a few counts. V is TRBV7-3 and J is TRBJ1-1; no clear D. The CDR3 has 13 residues. V shed 5 bases and J shed 1 base, with 8 bases lying between them. The germline CDR1 and CDR2 sequences are SGHTA and FQGTGA. The CDR3 DNA reads TGTGCCAGCAGCGCAGCAGAGAACACTGAAGCTTTCTTT. This translates into CASSAAENTEAFF.

This clonotype was picked up one time. The V and J genes are TRBV6-1 and TRBJ2-1; weak D call: TRBD1 (5 bases). The CDR3 is 16 amino acids. Germline CDR1 MNHNS, CDR2 SASEGT. V was clipped by 4 bases and J by 0 bases, with 13 bases between them. The CDR3 protein is CASSGLTASSYNEQFF. For the CDR3, the DNA is TGTGCCAGCAGTGGACTGACAGCTAGCTCCTACAATGAGCAGTTCTTC.

Ten or more counts support this clonotype. This chain connects TRBV4-3 to TRBJ2-7; 9 bases map to TRBD1. The CDR3 sequence is 14 residues long. Germline CDR1 and CDR2: LGHNA and YSLEER. Trimming took 0 bases from V and 4 from J; bases not matched to a gene: 1. The CDR3 sequence: CASSQEGTGYEQYF. The DNA for the CDR3 is TGCGCCAGCAGCCAAGAGGGGACAGGGTACGAGCAGTACTTC.

In this sample, this clonotype turned up a few times. The chain links TRBV7-2 to TRBJ2-1; TRBD1 might be the D (5 bases). Germline CDR1 reads SGHTA; CDR2 reads FQGNSA. With 5 bases removed from V and 0 bases from J, the gap between germline ends came to 14 bases. The CDR3 runs 16 residues. The CDR3 DNA sequence: TGTGCCAGCAGCCCGCAGGGTCTCCGCTCCTACAATGAGCAGTTCTTC. This gives the protein CASSPQGLRSYNEQFF.

The chain employs TRBV4-1 and TRBJ1-1; TRBD1 is a possible D gene (5 bases). The length of the CDR3 is 19 residues. Germline loops: CDR1 MGHRA, CDR2 YSYEKL. Trimming took off 4 bases at V and 1 base at J, with 25 bases between the two ends. The CDR3 coding sequence is TGCGCCAGCAGCCGATACCCCCAGGGTACCTCCGCCTCGAACACTGAAGCTTTCTTT. This translates into CASSRYPQGTSASNTEAFF.

This clonotype was seen ten or more times. This rearrangement joins TRBV29-1 to TRBJ2-3; no clear D gene. This CDR3 is built from 13 residues. V gave up 3 bases and J gave up 2 bases, with 9 bases separating them. Germline V gene sequence: CDR1 SQVTM, CDR2 ANQGSEA. CDR3 nucleotides: TGCAGCGTTGATCATCCTTTCACAGATACGCAGTATTTT. This encodes CSVDHPFTDTQYF.

This chain joins TRBV28 and TRBJ2-2; tentatively, D is TRBD1 (6 bases). The CDR3 runs to 12 residues. Germline lookup yields CDR1 MDHEN and CDR2 SYDVKM. V was clipped by 6 bases and J by 5 bases, with 7 bases between them. The CDR3 protein is CASSDRTGELFF. The DNA for the CDR3 is TGTGCCAGCAGCGACAGGACCGGGGAGCTGTTTTTT.